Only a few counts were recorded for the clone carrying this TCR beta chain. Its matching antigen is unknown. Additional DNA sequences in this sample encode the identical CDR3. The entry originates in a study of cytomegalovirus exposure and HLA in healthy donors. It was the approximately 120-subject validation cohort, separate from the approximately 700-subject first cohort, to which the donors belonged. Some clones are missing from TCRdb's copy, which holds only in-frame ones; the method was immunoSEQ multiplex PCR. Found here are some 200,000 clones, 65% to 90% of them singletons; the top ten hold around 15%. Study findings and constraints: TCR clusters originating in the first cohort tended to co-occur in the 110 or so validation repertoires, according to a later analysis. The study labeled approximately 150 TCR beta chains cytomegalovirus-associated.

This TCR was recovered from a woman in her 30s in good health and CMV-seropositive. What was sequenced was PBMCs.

The CDR3 nucleotides are TGTGCCAGCTCACCAAGCGGGGGGGCCTACGAGCAGTACTTC. Amino acid sequence: CASSPSGGAYEQYF. The chain joins TRBV18 to TRBJ2-7; TRBD2 matches 10 bases. CDR1 KGHSH and CDR2 LQKENI come from the germline V gene. The CDR3 is 14 residues long. The V and J ends lost 2 bases and 2 bases, in that order; junction bases with no gene match: 0. The full variable domain, completed using reference TRBV18 and TRBJ2-7, is NAGVMQNPRHLVRRRGQEARLRCSPMKGHSHVYWYRQLPEEGLKFMVYLQKENIIDESGMPKERFSAEFPKEGPSILRIQQVVRGDSAAYFCASSPSGGAYEQYFGPGTRLTVT.